Below are 4 T cell receptor beta chains sequenced from a single sample in a study of blood T cell repertoires in COVID-19. Only in-frame clones appear in the TCRdb table, and some are missing; sequencing was by immunoSEQ multiplex PCR. The sample has approximately 280,000 clones; 70% to 90% are singletons. Sequencing used peripheral blood. The receptors originated from a woman in her 70s with acute or convalescent COVID-19.

This clone came up once. The CDR3: CASSEARQYEAFF. The CDR3 DNA is TGTGCCAGCAGTGAAGCCAGGCAGTATGAAGCTTTCTTT. The chain joins TRBV6-1 to TRBJ1-1; D gene unclear. This CDR3 spans 13 amino acids. V was clipped by 0 bases and J by 7 bases, with 9 bases between them. Germline assignment: CDR1 MNHNS and CDR2 SASEGT.

The rearrangement joins TRBV6-5 to TRBJ1-1; D possibly corresponds to TRBD1 (5 bases). The CDR3 has 14 residues. Germline V gives CDR1 MNHEY, CDR2 SVGAGI. V lost 0 bases and J 6 bases, leaving 11 bases between the germline ends. The CDR3 protein is CASSYSRQIPEAFF. The CDR3 DNA is TGTGCCAGCAGTTACTCAAGACAGATCCCTGAAGCTTTCTTT.

A word on this clone: The sample has other DNA sequences that encode this CDR3 too. As DNA, the CDR3 is TGCGCCAGCAGTGACGGCTATGGCTACACCTTC. It is translated as CASSDGYGYTF. The chain couples TRBV10-1 to TRBJ1-2; D not certain. The CDR3 totals 11 residues. Germline V lookup: CDR1 WNHNN, CDR2 SYGVQD (reference sequence). The ends were cut back, 3 bases at V and 4 bases at J, with 3 bases in the middle.

The chain is built from TRBV7-8 and TRBJ1-4, with D tentatively TRBD1 (5 bases). Trimming took 5 bases from V and 9 from J, leaving 22 bases between them. The CDR3 runs 16 residues. Germline lookup yields CDR1 SGHVS and CDR2 FQNEAQ. The CDR3 DNA sequence: TGTGCCAGCAGCGCCCGGTTCTGGGGGGATCAGAAAAAACTGTTTTTT. Encoded protein: CASSARFWGDQKKLFF.